These 18 T cell receptor beta chains were sequenced from one sample in a study of T cells in Graves' hyperthyroidism and ophthalmopathy. Using RNA transcripts as the source, TCR beta CDR3 regions were amplified. HTBI primers were employed in a first-round RT-PCR of the TCR CDR3. TCRdb re-derived calls from the multiplex PCR reads in MiXCR, one entry per CDR3 protein. The sample gives about 320,000 distinct CDR3 sequences, roughly 15% of which show up once; around 34% is in the top ten. The sample consisted of blood. These receptors were collected from a man under 40 with Graves' hyperthyroidism.

This clonotype was detected a few times. V is TRBV6-1 and J is TRBJ2-3; 7 nucleotides agree with TRBD1. The germline V gene encodes CDR1 MNHNS and CDR2 SASEGT. V was pared by 4 bases and J by 3 bases, with 16 bases of the junction left unmatched. CDR3 size: 18 residues. Written as DNA, the CDR3 is TGTGCCAGCAGTGTAGAGAGGGGGCTTTGGGTTAGTACAGATACGCAGTATTTT. The encoded protein is CASSVERGLWVSTDTQYF.

This clonotype was counted at least ten times. This rearrangement joins TRBV12-3 or TRBV12-4 to TRBJ2-1; D not resolved. V lost 4 bases and J 10 bases, leaving 17 bases between the germline ends. The CDR3 runs 14 residues. For the CDR3, the DNA is TGTGCCAGCAGTTCCCTTAGGCCTCTTCGAGAGCAGTTCTTC. As protein: CASSSLRPLREQFF.

The gene calls are TRBV12-3 or TRBV12-4 and TRBJ1-1; TRBD1 aligns across 7 bases. After removal of 6 bases from V and 5 bases from J, the junction contained 12 bases not matched to a gene. This CDR3 spans 15 amino acids. The CDR3 loop is CASSRYDRVWTEAFF. CDR3 in DNA: TGTGCCAGCAGCCGTTATGACAGGGTATGGACTGAAGCTTTCTTT.

This rearrangement joins TRBV28 to TRBJ1-2, with D possibly being TRBD1 (5 bases). The CDR3 length is 20 residues. Germline V gives CDR1 MDHEN, CDR2 SYDVKM. V was clipped by 3 bases and J by 3 bases, with 29 bases between them. CDR3 sequence: CASSFGVRLEWDVEDYGYTF. The CDR3 DNA reads TGTGCCAGCAGTTTTGGAGTGAGGTTGGAATGGGACGTGGAGGACTATGGCTACACCTTC.

Concerning this clonotype itself: A read error may produce the germline difference seen at one junction end. This chain connects TRBV4-1 to TRBJ2-2; 8 positions match TRBD2. Germline V gives CDR1 MGHRA, CDR2 YSYEKL. CDR3 length equals 18 residues. CDR3 nucleotide sequence: TGCGCCAGCAGCCAAGAGAATCACGTAGGACTAGCTGGCGGGGAGTTGTTTTTT. Its translation: CASSQENHVGLAGGELFF.

This clonotype has at least ten counts. The chain carries TRBV28 and TRBJ1-5; D unresolved. V lost 6 bases and J lost 8, with 11 bases in between. This CDR3 comprises 12 residues. Germline loops: CDR1 MDHEN, CDR2 SYDVKM. The CDR3, as DNA: TGTGCCAGCAGCACGCCCGTGGAGCCCCAGCATTTT. This codes for CASSTPVEPQHF.

In its sample, this clonotype was seen many times. The CDR3 DNA reads TGTGCCAACAGAGGACGGGAAAGCACAGATACGCAGTATTTT. It codes for CANRGRESTDTQYF. The V call is TRBV2, the J call TRBJ2-3, with a weak D call TRBD2 (5 bases). Trimming stripped 10 bases from V and 0 bases from J, with 14 bases between. The CDR3 sequence is 14 residues long. Looked up from germline, CDR1 is SNHLY and CDR2 is FYNNEI.

Ten or more counts support this clonotype. The chain joins TRBV4-1 to TRBJ2-2; 7 nucleotides agree with TRBD1. V trimming: 0 bases; J trimming: 0 bases; junction bases outside the gene matches: 1. Looked up from germline, CDR1 is MGHRA and CDR2 is YSYEKL. This CDR3 spans 16 amino acids. The CDR3 DNA reads TGCGCCAGCAGCCAAGAGGGGACAGCGAACACCGGGGAGCTGTTTTTT. Its protein product is CASSQEGTANTGELFF.

This clonotype was counted ten times or more. The genes are TRBV20-1 and TRBJ2-4; a weak D match, TRBD1 (7 bases). Germline V lookup: CDR1 DFQATT, CDR2 SNEGSKA (reference sequence). Trimming stripped 0 bases from V and 0 bases from J, with 18 bases between. CDR3 size: 18 residues. The CDR3, as DNA: TGCAGTGCTAGAGATTGGAGGGCAGGGGGGTTAGCCAAAAACATTCAGTACTTC. Its translation is CSARDWRAGGLAKNIQYF.

V usage is TRBV11-2 and J usage is TRBJ2-7; D unclear. With 2 bases removed from V and 6 bases from J, the gap between germline ends came to 14 bases. CDR1 is SGHAT, CDR2 FQNNGV, per germline. The CDR3 has 14 residues. In DNA, the CDR3 is TGTGCCAGCAGCTTAAACGTGGGGTCCGGCGAGCAGTACTTC. Protein product: CASSLNVGSGEQYF.

The J gene is TRBJ1-3, the V gene TRBV5-1, with D unclear. This CDR3 is 14 amino acids long. The V gene's germline CDR1 is SGHRS and CDR2 YFSETQ. V lost 5 bases, J lost 0 bases, and 9 bases lay in between. Written as DNA, the CDR3 is TGCGCCAGCAGACCGACGGTCTCTGGAAACACCATATATTTT. This sequence encodes CASRPTVSGNTIYF. Full variable domain (missing parts from reference TRBV5-1 and TRBJ1-3): KAGVTQTPRYLIKTRGQQVTLSCSPISGHRSVSWYQQTPGQGLQFLFEYFSETQRNKGNFPGRFSGRQFSNSRSEMNVSTLELGDSALYLCASRPTVSGNTIYFGEGSWLTVV.

This clonotype was observed many times. The V call is TRBV4-1, the J call TRBJ2-3; the D gene is possibly TRBD2 (5 bases). The CDR3 is 14 amino acids. In germline, CDR1 is MGHRA, CDR2 YSYEKL. V lost 1 base and J 4 bases, leaving 9 bases between the germline ends. CDR3 protein: CASSQGRASDTQYF. CDR3 DNA: TGCGCCAGCAGCCAAGGGCGGGCATCAGATACGCAGTATTTT.

The chain joins TRBV5-1 to TRBJ2-7; the D gene is possibly TRBD2 (7 bases). CDR3 size: 15 residues. Trimming pared 0 bases from V and 3 bases from J, leaving 13 bases between. Germline V gives CDR1 SGHRS, CDR2 YFSETQ. This CDR3 is CASSLGGGTDYEQYF. In DNA, the CDR3 is TGCGCCAGCAGCTTGGGCGGGGGCACCGACTACGAGCAGTACTTC.

The chain links TRBV20-1 to TRBJ2-5; D may be TRBD2 (6 bases). V was trimmed by 1 base and J by 4 bases, leaving 13 bases between them. The CDR3 loop spans 14 amino acids. Germline-derived CDR1 and CDR2 are DFQATT and SNEGSKA (reference sequence). This CDR3 reads CSARVPSASETQYF. CDR3 DNA sequence: TGCAGTGCTAGAGTCCCTAGCGCATCAGAGACCCAGTACTTC.

V and J are TRBV5-1 and TRBJ2-3; the D gene is possibly TRBD2 (6 bases). CDR1 is SGHRS and CDR2 is YFSETQ in the germline V gene. With 5 bases removed from V and 1 base from J, the gap between germline ends came to 14 bases. The CDR3 loop spans 15 amino acids. CDR3 DNA: TGCGCCAGCAGTAGGGAGGATCCGGGCACAGATACGCAGTATTTT. Protein sequence: CASSREDPGTDTQYF.

In this sample, this clonotype turned up many times. The rearrangement uses TRBV2 and TRBJ1-5; 8 nucleotides agree with TRBD1. The J segment lost 3 bases and the V segment lost 8 bases, leaving 3 bases of the junction unmatched. CDR3 length: 13 amino acids. Germline CDR1 is SNHLY and CDR2 is FYNNEI. The CDR3 DNA reads as TGTGCCAGCGGGACAGGCTACAATCAGCCCCAGCATTTT. Translation: CASGTGYNQPQHF. Supplemented by reference TRBV2 and TRBJ1-5, the full variable domain reads EPEVTQTPSHQVTQMGQEVILRCVPISNHLYFYWYRQILGQKVEFLVSFYNNEISEKSEIFDDQFSVERPDGSNFTLKIRSTKLEDSAMYFCASGTGYNQPQHFGDGTRLSIL.

There are many counts of this clonotype. The genes are TRBV11-3 and TRBJ1-1; D is uncertain. CDR3 size: 15 residues. The ends were cut back, 1 base at V and 0 bases at J, with 9 bases in the middle. CDR1 is SGHNT, CDR2 YENEEA, per germline. The CDR3 DNA is TGTGCCAGCAGCTTAGTTACAAGCATGAACACTGAAGCTTTCTTT. Protein product: CASSLVTSMNTEAFF.

Many counts were recorded for this clonotype. The rearrangement uses TRBV12-3 or TRBV12-4 and TRBJ2-1; 12 bases line up with TRBD2. This CDR3 has 15 residues. V was clipped by 7 bases and J by 6 bases; unmatched bases: 7. In nucleotides, the CDR3 is TGTGCCAGCACCCCGACTAGCGGGAGAGTCAATGAGCAGTTCTTC. Its protein is CASTPTSGRVNEQFF.